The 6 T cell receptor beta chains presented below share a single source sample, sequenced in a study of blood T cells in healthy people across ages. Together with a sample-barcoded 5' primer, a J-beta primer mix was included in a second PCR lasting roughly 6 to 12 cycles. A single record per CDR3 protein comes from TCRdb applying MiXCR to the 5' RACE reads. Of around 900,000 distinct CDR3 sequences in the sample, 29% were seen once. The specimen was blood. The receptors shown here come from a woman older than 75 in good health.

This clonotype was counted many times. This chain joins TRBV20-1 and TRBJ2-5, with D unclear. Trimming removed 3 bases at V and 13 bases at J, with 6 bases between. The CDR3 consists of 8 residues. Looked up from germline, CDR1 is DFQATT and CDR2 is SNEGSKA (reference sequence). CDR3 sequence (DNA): TGCAGTGCTAGTCCCCCGTACTTC. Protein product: CSASPPYF.

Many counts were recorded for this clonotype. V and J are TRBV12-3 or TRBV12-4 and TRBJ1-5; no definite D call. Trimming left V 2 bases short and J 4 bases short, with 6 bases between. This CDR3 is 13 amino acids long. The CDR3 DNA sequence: TGTGCCAGCAGTTTATTGGCAAATCAGCCCCAGCATTTT. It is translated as CASSLLANQPQHF.

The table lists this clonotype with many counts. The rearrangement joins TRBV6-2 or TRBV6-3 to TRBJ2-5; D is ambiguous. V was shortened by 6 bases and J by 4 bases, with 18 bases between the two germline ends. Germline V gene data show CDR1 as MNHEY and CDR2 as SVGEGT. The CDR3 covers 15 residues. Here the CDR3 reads CASSRLARGGETQYF. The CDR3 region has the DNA TGTGCCAGCAGCAGACTCGCCCGAGGTGGAGAGACCCAGTACTTC.

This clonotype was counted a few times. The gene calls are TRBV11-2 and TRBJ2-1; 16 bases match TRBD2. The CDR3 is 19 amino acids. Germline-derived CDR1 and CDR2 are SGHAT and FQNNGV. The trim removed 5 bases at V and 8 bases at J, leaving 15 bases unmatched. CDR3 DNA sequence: TGTGCCAGCAGCCCGAGAGCTCTCGGGACTAGCGGGGGGGCCTATGAGCAGTTCTTC. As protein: CASSPRALGTSGGAYEQFF.

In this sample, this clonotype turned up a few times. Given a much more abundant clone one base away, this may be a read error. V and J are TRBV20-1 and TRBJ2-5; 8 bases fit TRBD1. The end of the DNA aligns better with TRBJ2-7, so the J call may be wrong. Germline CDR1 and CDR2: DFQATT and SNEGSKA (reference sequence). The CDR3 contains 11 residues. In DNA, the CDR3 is TGCAGGTGGACAGGGTCAGGCGAGCAGTACTTC. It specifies CRWTGSGEQYF.

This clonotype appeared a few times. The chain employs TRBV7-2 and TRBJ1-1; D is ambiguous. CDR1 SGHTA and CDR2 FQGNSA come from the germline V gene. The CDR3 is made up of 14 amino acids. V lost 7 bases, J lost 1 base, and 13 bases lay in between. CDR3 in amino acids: CASTSGLPNTEAFF. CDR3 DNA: TGTGCCAGCACCTCCGGACTCCCGAACACTGAAGCTTTCTTT.